This T cell receptor beta chain comes out of a study of T cell responses to AZD1222 COVID-19 vaccine. Study in general: Second-dose intervals of approximately 4 or approximately 12 weeks were pooled. Overall study findings and caveats: Reports say nearly half of spike-specific TCRs go after unmutated variant regions. Repertoires were collected only later (after the peak T cell response had occurred). The donors showed a predominance of white British ancestry and of females, with possible underestimation of clonal diversity.

Clones were read by immunoSEQ multiplex PCR, and TCRdb kept only the in-frame ones, dropping some. The sample shows roughly 100,000 clones, roughly 82% of them seen only once. The CDR3 is 15 residues long. Germline lookup yields CDR1 MNHEY and CDR2 SVGAGI. V was clipped by 6 bases and J by 2 bases; unmatched bases: 7. Comment on this clone: The antigen remains undetermined.

The receptor was isolated from an adult in good health. The V call is TRBV6-5, the J call TRBJ2-7; 10 bases fit TRBD1. The sample here was peripheral blood, taken on day 0 of AZD1222 vaccination. The CDR3 region is CASRTGTGDPYEQYF. The CDR3 nucleotides are TGTGCCAGCAGAACCGGGACAGGGGATCCCTACGAGCAGTACTTC.